This T cell receptor (beta chain) stems from a study of OX40 agonist ivuxolimab in advanced cancers. Study information: Males comprised 82.7% of the group, whose mean age was roughly 60 years (range about 20 to 79).

For this clone: Its target is unknown.

Blood sampling took place at baseline, cycle 4 day 1, and cycle 7 day 1. TCRdb's copy holds only in-frame clones and misses some; the assay was immunoSEQ multiplex PCR. The table lists tens of thousands of clones, 92% of them singletons. Study-level results: Among expanded peripheral T cells, antigen specificity went undetermined.

The germline CDR1 and CDR2 sequences are ENHRY and SYGVKD. The CDR3 is made up of 16 amino acids. With 2 bases clipped from V and 2 bases from J, the junction kept 8 bases outside the gene matches. Material: CD4+ or CD8+ T cells sorted from blood, obtained in a trial of the OX40 agonist ivuxolimab. The chain carries TRBV10-3 and TRBJ2-7; the match to TRBD1 covers 8 bases. This clonotype was obtained from an adult with an advanced solid tumor such as melanoma, head and neck, liver or kidney cancer. The CDR3 sequence: CAISEPQTGETYEQYF. CDR3 DNA: TGTGCCATCAGTGAGCCCCAGACAGGGGAGACCTACGAGCAGTACTTC.